These T cell receptor beta chains were read from a single sample in a study of regulatory T cells in long-lasting Graves disease. MiXCR, run by TCRdb on the multiplex PCR reads, gives a single entry per CDR3 protein. The sample records 650,000 to 850,000 distinct CDR3 sequences, around 32% being singletons. The specimen comprised peripheral blood mononuclear cells (PBMCs), sampled when the disease was refractory, from a patient treated with antithyroid drugs. These receptor sequences come from a female donor with Graves disease. Both conserved end residues are trimmed from each CDR3. The D gene is left open where the match is weak.

j_gene,v_gene,d_gene,CDR3aa
TRBJ1-2,TRBV30,TRBD1,AWGDRSNYGYT
TRBJ1-1,TRBV10-3,NA,AISERGGSTEAF
TRBJ1-2,TRBV28,NA,ASSWGGWSDYT
TRBJ1-1,TRBV5-1,NA,ASSLGDTLNTEAF
TRBJ1-1,TRBV6-1,TRBD1,ASSGRQGDNTEAS
TRBJ1-2,TRBV19,TRBD1,ASSQPRTGNYRGYT
TRBJ2-5,TRBV20-1,TRBD1,SATTDRGTLQETQY
TRBJ1-2,TRBV27,NA,ASSTRGRTPYGYT
TRBJ1-3,TRBV2,NA,ASRELPWTGNTIY
TRBJ1-1,TRBV4-2,NA,ASSQSGRRGTEAF
TRBJ2-3,TRBV24-1,TRBD1,ATSDYGTGTDTQY
TRBJ1-1,TRBV3-1,NA,ASSQARSRRDTEAF
TRBJ1-1,TRBV19,NA,ASSGQPGALAEAF
TRBJ2-7,TRBV20-1,TRBD2,SASGPLAGEHEQY
TRBJ1-2,TRBV29-1,NA,SVERDGANYGYT
TRBJ1-5,TRBV28,NA,ASSTRVINQPQH
TRBJ2-2,TRBV5-1,TRBD1,ASLPGQGITGELF
TRBJ2-7,TRBV6-1,NA,ASSESPSLSYEQY
TRBJ1-1,TRBV25-1,NA,ASSEPQGMGTEAF
TRBJ2-2,TRBV12-3/TRBV12-4,TRBD1,ASSRTDRGPTGELF
TRBJ1-2,TRBV6-1,TRBD1,ASSRGGAPYGYT
TRBJ1-2,TRBV6-1,NA,ASSHGRAPYGYT
TRBJ2-3,TRBV20-1,NA,SAQYRDGWADTQY
TRBJ2-6,TRBV3-1,NA,ASSPGQSGANVLT
TRBJ1-2,TRBV29-1,NA,SVEDVQEGNYGYT
TRBJ2-5,TRBV12-3/TRBV12-4,NA,ASSSHLGGETQY
TRBJ2-4,TRBV4-1,NA,ASSQEGPAGNIQY
TRBJ1-2,TRBV13,NA,ASSLGLTTAT
TRBJ2-4,TRBV5-1,TRBD2,ASSSGGGKNIQY
TRBJ2-5,TRBV9,NA,ASSVEDRGKETQY
TRBJ1-4,TRBV10-3,NA,AISESRYSEKLF
TRBJ1-3,TRBV2,NA,ASTEDGRWTIY
TRBJ2-1,TRBV12-3/TRBV12-4,TRBD2,ASSPEIGLAGHYNEQF
TRBJ2-7,TRBV5-1,NA,ASSLSGPSYEQY
TRBJ1-6,TRBV6-9,TRBD1,ASSSLLPGQDSYNSPLH
TRBJ1-1,TRBV5-4,NA,ASSSGGGPRGEAF
TRBJ2-1,TRBV20-1,TRBD2,SAPLAGGGDEQF
TRBJ2-2,TRBV12-3/TRBV12-4,NA,ASSSPWAGELF
TRBJ1-5,TRBV28,NA,ASSTPGPYSQPQH
TRBJ1-2,TRBV6-1,NA,ASFVSASYGYT
TRBJ1-1,TRBV5-1,NA,ASSLALTANTEAF
TRBJ1-3,TRBV20-1,NA,SAHLRGNTIY
TRBJ2-3,TRBV28,TRBD2,ASSSMGLAPQTQY
TRBJ1-2,TRBV9,NA,ASSSRDGYT
TRBJ2-2,TRBV2,NA,ASSEGSPGDTGELF
TRBJ2-7,TRBV13,TRBD2,ASSLRGSGNEQY